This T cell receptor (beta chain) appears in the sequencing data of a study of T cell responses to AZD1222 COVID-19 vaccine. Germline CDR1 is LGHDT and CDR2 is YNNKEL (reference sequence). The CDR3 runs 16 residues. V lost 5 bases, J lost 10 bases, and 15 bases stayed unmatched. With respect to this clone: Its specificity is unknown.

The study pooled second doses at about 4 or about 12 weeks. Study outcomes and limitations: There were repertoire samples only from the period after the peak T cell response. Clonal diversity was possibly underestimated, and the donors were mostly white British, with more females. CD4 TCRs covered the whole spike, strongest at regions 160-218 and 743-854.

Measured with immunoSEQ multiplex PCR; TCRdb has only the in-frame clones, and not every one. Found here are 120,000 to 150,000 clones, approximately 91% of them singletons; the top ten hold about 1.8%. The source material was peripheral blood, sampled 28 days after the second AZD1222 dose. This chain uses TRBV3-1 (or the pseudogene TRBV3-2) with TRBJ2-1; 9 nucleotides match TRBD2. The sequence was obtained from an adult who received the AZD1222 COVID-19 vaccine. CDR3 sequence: CASSAWGLAVGREQFF. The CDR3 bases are TGTGCCAGCAGCGCTTGGGGACTAGCAGTCGGGAGGGAGCAGTTCTTC.